This is a list of T cell receptor beta chains from one sample in a study of cytomegalovirus exposure and HLA in healthy donors. Libraries were prepared by immunoSEQ multiplex PCR; TCRdb keeps only in-frame clonotypes and omits some of them. Found here are some 140,000 clones, about four fifths of them singletons; the top ten hold about 3%. The sample consisted of PBMCs. The receptors originated from a man aged 18 to 29 in good health and CMV-seronegative. CDR3s include the opening cysteine and the closing phenylalanine or tryptophan. Fields, in order: CDR3 DNA, CDR3 protein, clone size, CDR3 length, J gene, V gene, D gene. A D gene is named only where the DNA matches it firmly. A clone size is listed for some rows: how often the clone was seen (once, few, many), or a class if it is expanded.

DNA: TGTGCCAGCAGTTACTCGAGGGTCCACGAGCAGTACTTC
CDR3: CASSYSRVHEQYF
size: -
length: 13
J: TRBJ2-7
V: TRBV6-6
D: -

DNA: TGTGCCAGCAGCTTTAGGTTCAGGGGAACCCTAGCCAAAAACATTCAGTACTTC
CDR3: CASSFRFRGTLAKNIQYF
size: few
length: 18
J: TRBJ2-4
V: TRBV7-9
D: -

DNA: TGCGCCAGCAGCTTCCGACAGGTTCAAGAGACCCAGTACTTC
CDR3: CASSFRQVQETQYF
size: -
length: 14
J: TRBJ2-5
V: TRBV5-1
D: -

DNA: TGTGCCAGCAGCTTAGTGTTGGAGGCGGGCTCTGGAAACACCATATATTTT
CDR3: CASSLVLEAGSGNTIYF
size: -
length: 17
J: TRBJ1-3
V: TRBV7-8
D: -

DNA: TGCGCCAGCAGCCACGGCGGAGCGCCCGGGGAGCTGTTTTTT
CDR3: CASSHGGAPGELFF
size: -
length: 14
J: TRBJ2-2
V: TRBV4-1
D: -

DNA: TGCGCCAGTGGACAGGGGGTCTCCACTAATGAAAAACTGTTTTTT
CDR3: CASGQGVSTNEKLFF
size: -
length: 15
J: TRBJ1-4
V: TRBV5-1
D: TRBD1

DNA: TGTGCCAGCAGTCTCGGCGACACCCTCTCTGGAAACACCATATATTTT
CDR3: CASSLGDTLSGNTIYF
size: -
length: 16
J: TRBJ1-3
V: TRBV5-5
D: -

DNA: TGTGCCAGCCGACACCGGGACTCATTCTATGGCTACACCTTC
CDR3: CASRHRDSFYGYTF
size: -
length: 14
J: TRBJ1-2
V: TRBV9
D: -

DNA: TGTGCCAGTAGTATAATAGGGTCAGGGAAGGGGTATCAGCCCCAGCATTTT
CDR3: CASSIIGSGKGYQPQHF
size: -
length: 17
J: TRBJ1-5
V: TRBV19
D: -

DNA: TGTGCCAGCAGCGCCGGGACAGGGGGTTCGCGTGAGACCCAGTACTTC
CDR3: CASSAGTGGSRETQYF
size: few
length: 16
J: TRBJ2-5
V: TRBV5-4
D: TRBD1

DNA: TGTGCCAGCAGTTCCAGCCCACAGGGAGGGACTGAAGCTTTCTTT
CDR3: CASSSSPQGGTEAFF
size: -
length: 15
J: TRBJ1-1
V: TRBV6-5
D: -

DNA: TGTGCCAGTAGTCCGGACAGGGGGCTAGCCAAAAACATTCAGTACTTC
CDR3: CASSPDRGLAKNIQYF
size: -
length: 16
J: TRBJ2-4
V: TRBV19
D: TRBD1

DNA: TGTGCCAGCAGTGGAGAACTGGGACAGGGCCTCTCTGGGGCCAACGTCCTGACTTTC
CDR3: CASSGELGQGLSGANVLTF
size: -
length: 19
J: TRBJ2-6
V: TRBV2
D: TRBD1

DNA: TGTGCCAGCAGTGAAAGGGAGGGCGGCTACACCTTC
CDR3: CASSEREGGYTF
size: -
length: 12
J: TRBJ1-2
V: TRBV6-1
D: -

DNA: TGTGCCAGCAGTTACTCGAGCGGACCCGGCCAAGAGACCCAGTACTTC
CDR3: CASSYSSGPGQETQYF
size: -
length: 16
J: TRBJ2-5
V: TRBV6-5
D: -

DNA: TGTGCCAGCAGCCGAACAGGCTCTGTGGGTGGCTACACCTTC
CDR3: CASSRTGSVGGYTF
size: -
length: 14
J: TRBJ1-2
V: TRBV7-2
D: -

DNA: TGCGCCAAGCGAGGGCCGTGCAATCAGCCCCAGCATTTT
CDR3: CAKRGPCNQPQHF
size: -
length: 13
J: TRBJ1-5
V: TRBV5-1
D: -

DNA: TGTGCCAGCAGCCCCCGGACTAGCGGGGGCCCATCCTACAATGAGCAGTTCTTC
CDR3: CASSPRTSGGPSYNEQFF
size: -
length: 18
J: TRBJ2-1
V: TRBV7-2
D: TRBD2

DNA: TGTGCCAGCAGTGTGGGACTATTGGGCACCGGGGAGCTGTTTTTT
CDR3: CASSVGLLGTGELFF
size: -
length: 15
J: TRBJ2-2
V: TRBV27
D: TRBD2

DNA: TGTGCCAGCATCACACCGGGACTAGCGGCCAATGAGCAGTTCTTC
CDR3: CASITPGLAANEQFF
size: -
length: 15
J: TRBJ2-1
V: TRBV7-2
D: TRBD2

DNA: TGTGCCAGCTCACTTGGTCAGGAGGGCACTGAAGCTTTCTTT
CDR3: CASSLGQEGTEAFF
size: -
length: 14
J: TRBJ1-1
V: TRBV18
D: -

DNA: TGTGCCAGCAGCTTTTCCAGGATCACATACGAGCAGTACTTC
CDR3: CASSFSRITYEQYF
size: -
length: 14
J: TRBJ2-7
V: TRBV11-2
D: -

DNA: TGTGCCAGCAGTTTAGTCACAGAGCCTTCTGTGTATGGCTACACCTTC
CDR3: CASSLVTEPSVYGYTF
size: -
length: 16
J: TRBJ1-2
V: TRBV13
D: -

DNA: TGCGCCAGCAGCCAAGTGACAGGGACCACTGAAGCTTTCTTT
CDR3: CASSQVTGTTEAFF
size: few
length: 14
J: TRBJ1-1
V: TRBV4-1
D: TRBD1

DNA: TGCAGCGTTGAGGAGGGAGGGTTCGAGCAGTACTTC
CDR3: CSVEEGGFEQYF
size: -
length: 12
J: TRBJ2-7
V: TRBV29-1
D: TRBD2

DNA: TGCGCCAGCAGCTTGCCTTTGCCGAGGGGGGGCGATGAGCAGTTCTTC
CDR3: CASSLPLPRGGDEQFF
size: -
length: 16
J: TRBJ2-1
V: TRBV5-1
D: -

DNA: TGTGCCAGCAGCCCAGTAAGGGAGGCACCGTATGGCTACACCTTC
CDR3: CASSPVREAPYGYTF
size: -
length: 15
J: TRBJ1-2
V: TRBV11-2
D: -